One sample yielded the 25 T cell receptor beta chains listed below, sequenced in a study of prognosis after radiotherapy for stage I lung cancer. The study amplified the TCR beta CDR3 region from genomic DNA. This amplification was carried out by two rounds of multiplex PCR. Every TRBV and TRBJ gene had its own specific primer in first-round PCR. TCRdb recomputed calls from the multiplex PCR reads with MiXCR, one row per CDR3 protein. The table lists about 17,000 distinct CDR3 sequences, about 44% of them singletons. Specimen: PBMCs, collected before or after stereotactic body radiation therapy (not recorded which). These TCRs come from a donor aged 50 or older with non-small cell lung cancer.

This clonotype occurred many times. This sequence joins TRBV4-1 and TRBJ1-4; D remains ambiguous. This CDR3 contains 16 residues. Trimming stripped 1 base from V and 3 bases from J, with 12 bases between. Germline-derived CDR1 and CDR2 are MGHRA and YSYEKL. The CDR3 loop is CASSQGGTQSNEKLFF. The DNA for the CDR3 is TGCGCCAGCAGCCAAGGAGGAACACAGTCTAATGAAAAACTGTTTTTT.

A word on this clonotype: A single base is all that separates this from a far larger clone, so a read error is likely. This chain uses TRBV7-8 with TRBJ1-3, with D uncertain. The V gene's germline CDR1 is SGHVS and CDR2 FQNEAQ. V lost 0 bases and J lost 1, with 4 bases in between. The CDR3 contains 14 residues. The chain's CDR3 is CASSLAVSGNTIYF. In DNA, the CDR3 is TGTGCCAGCAGCTTAGCAGTGTCTGGAAACACCATATATTTT.

This clonotype was found many times. V and J are TRBV11-2 and TRBJ2-3; a weak D match, TRBD1 (5 bases). CDR1 and CDR2 from the germline V gene are SGHAT and FQNNGV. The CDR3 consists of 16 residues. Trimming took off 6 bases at V and 2 bases at J, with 18 bases between the two ends. CDR3 amino acids: CASRYTGKKATDTQYF. The CDR3 DNA reads TGTGCCAGCAGATACACAGGCAAAAAGGCCACAGATACGCAGTATTTT.

To note about this clonotype: A far bigger clonotype differs at one base, so this is likely a read error. J is TRBJ2-2 and V is TRBV7-9; a possible D gene is TRBD2 (6 bases). The ends were cut back, 2 bases at V and 3 bases at J, with 13 bases in the middle. CDR3 size: 16 residues. Germline lookup yields CDR1 SEHNR and CDR2 FQNEAQ (reference sequence). The CDR3 sequence is CASSLNHGGDTGELFF. CDR3 coding DNA: TGTGCCAGCAGCTTAAATCACGGAGGGGACACCGGGGAGCTGTTTTTT.

This rearrangement joins TRBV15 to TRBJ2-3, with 9 bases identical to TRBD2. CDR3 length: 17 amino acids. Germline lookup yields CDR1 LNHNV and CDR2 YYDKDF (reference sequence). With 1 base clipped from V and 6 bases from J, the junction kept 11 bases outside the gene matches. DNA for the CDR3: TGTGCCACCAGCAGAGGGGGGACTAGCATGGGCAAGGATACGCAGTATTTT. Encoded protein: CATSRGGTSMGKDTQYF. Combining the CDR3 with reference TRBV15 and TRBJ2-3 gives the whole variable domain DAMVIQNPRYQVTQFGKPVTLSCSQTLNHNVMYWYQQKSSQAPKLLFHYYDKDFNNEADTPDNFQSRRPNTSFCFLDIRSPGLGDTAMYLCATSRGGTSMGKDTQYFGPGTRLTVL.

At least ten counts were recorded for this clonotype. The chain uses TRBV5-5 and TRBJ2-2, with D perhaps being TRBD1 or TRBD2 (6 bases each). CDR1 and CDR2 (germline): SGHKS, YYEKEE (reference sequence). Trimming shortened V by 2 bases and J by 4 bases, and 15 bases separated the two germline ends. The CDR3 has 16 amino acids. The CDR3 bases are TGTGCCAGCAGCTTCGGCGGGACATCGATCACCGGGGAGCTGTTTTTT. It yields the protein CASSFGGTSITGELFF.

CDR3 DNA sequence: TGTGCCAGCAGCCCCCTATCGGGGGGGCCCATGGAGCTGTTTTTT. This translates into CASSPLSGGPMELFF. The V gene is TRBV3-1, the J gene TRBJ2-2; TRBD2 aligns across 8 bases. Germline V gives CDR1 LGHDT, CDR2 YNNKEL (reference sequence). The CDR3 loop spans 15 amino acids. V lost 4 bases, J lost 10 bases, and 11 bases stayed unmatched.

This clonotype was recorded at least ten times. CDR3: CASSQDWRNEQFF. CDR3 bases: TGCGCCAGCAGCCAAGATTGGCGTAATGAGCAGTTCTTC. The V gene is TRBV4-1, the J gene TRBJ2-1; D ambiguous. The V gene lost 0 bases and the J gene lost 7 bases, with 7 bases spanning the gap. The CDR3 totals 13 residues. From germline, CDR1 is MGHRA and CDR2 YSYEKL.

This clonotype has ten or more counts. J is TRBJ2-2 and V is TRBV4-1; D is unclear. Trimming removed 6 bases from V and 4 bases from J, with 12 bases in between. This CDR3 spans 14 amino acids. CDR1 and CDR2 from the germline V gene are MGHRA and YSYEKL. The CDR3 region is CASRKEGSTGELFF. In nucleotides, the CDR3 is TGCGCCAGCAGAAAAGAAGGAAGCACCGGGGAGCTGTTTTTT.

As regards this clonotype: The junction departs from the called germline gene at one end, perhaps through a read error. The chain uses TRBV7-9 and TRBJ2-1; 8 nucleotides align to TRBD2. Looked up from germline, CDR1 is SEHNR and CDR2 is FQNEAQ (reference sequence). CDR3 length: 13 residues. DNA of the CDR3: TGTGCCAGCAGCTCGACTAGCGTGGGGGAGCAGTCCTTC. It is translated as CASSSTSVGEQSF.

This clonotype was detected ten times or more. The chain combines TRBV3-1 with TRBJ2-7, with D unresolved. The CDR3 extends over 14 amino acids. V was trimmed by 5 bases and J by 3 bases, leaving 14 bases between them. CDR1 is LGHDT, CDR2 YNNKEL, per germline (reference sequence). CDR3: CASSTRAGFYEQYF. CDR3 DNA: TGTGCCAGCAGCACCCGAGCCGGGTTCTACGAGCAGTACTTC.

As concerns this clonotype: A junction end diverges from the germline sequence, so it may reflect a read error. The rearrangement joins TRBV12-3 or TRBV12-4 to TRBJ2-7; 9 nucleotides agree with TRBD2. There are 13 residues in the CDR3. This chain's CDR3 is CSSGRSRGGEQYF. The CDR3 bases are TGTTCCAGCGGGCGTTCGCGGGGGGGGGAGCAGTACTTC.

This clonotype was counted many times. The chain joins TRBV12-3 or TRBV12-4 to TRBJ2-3; 10 bases align to TRBD1. The CDR3 sequence is 14 residues long. With V trimmed by 4 bases and J by 6 bases, 4 bases remained unmatched. This chain's CDR3 is CASSSTGGSDTQYF. As DNA, the CDR3 is TGTGCCAGCAGTTCGACAGGGGGCAGCGATACGCAGTATTTT.

This clonotype was counted many times. The rearrangement uses TRBV18 and TRBJ2-1, with D uncertain. The germline V gene has CDR1 KGHSH and CDR2 LQKENI. Trimming shortened V by 2 bases and J by 8 bases, and 7 bases separated the two germline ends. This CDR3 has 12 amino acids. Here the CDR3 reads CASSPTGDEQFF. DNA of the CDR3: TGTGCCAGCTCACCAACCGGAGATGAGCAGTTCTTC. Full variable domain (remainder filled in from reference TRBV18 and TRBJ2-1): NAGVMQNPRHLVRRRGQEARLRCSPMKGHSHVYWYRQLPEEGLKFMVYLQKENIIDESGMPKERFSAEFPKEGPSILRIQQVVRGDSAAYFCASSPTGDEQFFGPGTRLTVL.

This clonotype was recorded many times. The V gene is TRBV5-5, the J gene TRBJ1-6; D unresolved. Trimming took 1 base from V and 10 from J, leaving 9 bases between them. The CDR3 extends over 13 amino acids. Germline CDR1 reads SGHKS; CDR2 reads YYEKEE (reference sequence). The CDR3 coding sequence is TGTGCCAGCAGCTTGCGGGGAGGATCACCCCTCCACTTT. Amino acid sequence: CASSLRGGSPLHF.

This clonotype was recorded at least ten times. This chain links TRBV20-1 with TRBJ1-1; the match to TRBD1 covers 8 bases. Germline V gives CDR1 DFQATT, CDR2 SNEGSKA (reference sequence). The V gene end was trimmed by 3 bases and the J gene end by 0 bases; junction bases not matched to a gene: 3. This CDR3 contains 14 residues. This chain's CDR3 is CSARRQGMNTEAFF. The CDR3 DNA reads TGCAGTGCTAGGAGACAGGGGATGAACACTGAAGCTTTCTTT.

The chain links TRBV27 to TRBJ2-1, with TRBD2 matching over 10 bases. The V gene's germline CDR1 is MNHEY and CDR2 SMNVEV (reference sequence). The CDR3 has 17 residues. The V segment lost 5 bases and the J segment 6 bases; nucleotides outside the gene matches: 13. This CDR3 reads CASSPTRLAGVVNEQFF. For the CDR3, the DNA is TGTGCCAGCAGTCCTACGCGGCTAGCGGGAGTGGTCAATGAGCAGTTCTTC.

The sample holds many counts of this clonotype. The V and J genes are TRBV20-1 and TRBJ2-7, with 8 bases aligning to TRBD2. In germline, CDR1 is DFQATT, CDR2 SNEGSKA (reference sequence). The CDR3 spans 16 residues. The V gene end was trimmed by 2 bases and the J gene end by 1 base; junction bases not matched to a gene: 10. The DNA for the CDR3 is TGCAGTGCTAGACCCACCGGGGGGGCGGTATCCTACGAGCAGTACTTC. As protein: CSARPTGGAVSYEQYF.

This clonotype was counted at least ten times. This chain uses TRBV19 with TRBJ2-1; D remains unclear. This CDR3 contains 11 residues. The germline gives CDR1 LNHDA, CDR2 SQIVND (reference sequence). V gave up 3 bases and J gave up 8 bases, with 5 bases separating them. The CDR3 loop is CASSIDDEQFF. The CDR3 coding sequence is TGTGCCAGTAGTATCGACGATGAGCAGTTCTTC.

This chain uses TRBV30 with TRBJ1-6; D not certain. The V end was cut by 1 base, the J end by 7 bases, with 8 bases between. Germline V lookup: CDR1 GTSNPN, CDR2 SVGIG (reference sequence). CDR3 size: 13 residues. The CDR3 region has the DNA TGTGCCTGGAGTGGCTGGGGAAATTCACCCCTCCACTTT. This gives the protein CAWSGWGNSPLHF.

There are many counts of this clonotype. This sequence joins TRBV12-3 or TRBV12-4 and TRBJ1-4; D perhaps matches TRBD1 (6 bases). Trimming removed 5 bases from V and 2 bases from J, with 9 bases in between. CDR3 length equals 14 residues. The CDR3 sequence: CASSRQVTNEKLFF. CDR3 DNA: TGTGCCAGCAGTCGACAGGTGACTAATGAAAAACTGTTTTTT.

Sample share makes this clonotype medium-sized. The V gene is TRBV5-1, the J gene TRBJ1-2, with D possibly matching TRBD1 (6 bases). The CDR3 loop spans 14 amino acids. V lost 2 bases, J lost 4 bases, and 12 bases lay in between. Germline V gene lookup returns CDR1 SGHRS and CDR2 YFSETQ. The CDR3 bases are TGCGCCAGCAGCTTTAATGACAGGATCTATGGCTACACCTTC. Its protein is CASSFNDRIYGYTF. The whole variable domain, filled in from reference TRBV5-1 and TRBJ1-2, reads KAGVTQTPRYLIKTRGQQVTLSCSPISGHRSVSWYQQTPGQGLQFLFEYFSETQRNKGNFPGRFSGRQFSNSRSEMNVSTLELGDSALYLCASSFNDRIYGYTFGSGTRLTVV.

The rearrangement links TRBV6-2 or TRBV6-3 to TRBJ2-7; D is perhaps TRBD2 (7 bases). There are 14 residues in the CDR3. Germline V gives CDR1 MNHEY, CDR2 SVGEGT. The V gene lost 7 bases and the J gene lost 7 bases, with 20 bases spanning the gap. The CDR3 nucleotides are TGTGCCAGCAAGGGAGGGGGGGCCGTCGAGGAGCAGTACTTC. Amino acid sequence: CASKGGGAVEEQYF.

Turning to this clonotype: A far larger clone is only one base removed, so a read error is likely. The chain couples TRBV11-2 to TRBJ2-7; 8 bases line up with TRBD2. The DNA end is a closer match to TRBJ2-1, so the J assignment may be wrong. CDR3 size: 14 residues. Germline values: CDR1 SGHAT, CDR2 FQNNGV. This CDR3 reads CASIPTGLDNEQFF. CDR3 coding DNA: TGTGCCAGCATCCCCACGGGACTAGATAATGAGCAGTTCTTC.

This clonotype was counted ten times or more. This chain links TRBV19 with TRBJ1-5; TRBD1 matches at 8 bases. V gave up 3 bases and J gave up 6 bases; unmatched junction bases: 7. This CDR3 has 15 residues. The germline V gene has CDR1 LNHDA and CDR2 SQIVND (reference sequence). CDR3 in amino acids: CASSILPDRGQPQHF. The CDR3 DNA sequence: TGTGCCAGTAGTATTCTGCCAGACAGGGGTCAGCCCCAGCATTTT.